This T cell receptor (beta chain) originates from a study of early T cells in non-severe SARS-CoV-2 infection. In the study overall: Bulk RNA from unsorted whole blood was sequenced; chains were unpaired.

Whole-study results and caveats: Database matching using VDJdb favored anti-spike CD8 responses, with private and CD4 specificities left missing.

The CDR3 loop spans 12 amino acids. Losses at the gene ends were 8 bases for V and 3 bases for J; bases not matched to a gene: 1. The germline gives CDR1 SNHLY, CDR2 FYNNEI. In the library, individual cDNA molecules carried attached unique molecular identifiers. TCRdb ran MiXCR on the 5' RACE reads and lists one entry per CDR3 protein. Among approximately 39,000 distinct CDR3 sequences listed, around 4.6% were seen once. This clonotype was observed at least ten times. What it recognizes is unknown. The sample was whole blood. V and J are TRBV2 and TRBJ2-7; 10 bases align to TRBD1. The clonotype was recovered from an adult who was a healthcare worker with PCR-confirmed SARS-CoV-2 infection or an uninfected control (not recorded which). The CDR3 nucleotides read TGTGCCAGCCGGACAGGGGGCTACGAGCAGTACTTC. Translating it yields CASRTGGYEQYF.